This entry describes one TCR beta chain. The assay was immunoSEQ multiplex PCR, and TCRdb's table has in-frame clones only and misses some. This table has approximately 80,000 clones, 94% appearing once. The CDR3 is 14 amino acids. The germline CDR1 and CDR2 sequences are MNHEY and SMNVEV (reference sequence). The V and J ends lost 9 bases and 4 bases respectively, with 16 bases between them. The data were taken from a study of T cell changes during pregnancy in multiple sclerosis. The chain employs TRBV27 and TRBJ1-5; D call uncertain. This clonotype was sampled from a female donor with multiple sclerosis, enrolled in a pregnancy study. Material: peripheral blood, obtained in the third trimester of pregnancy. The CDR3 bases are TGTGCCAGTAGAGCTGGAGGAATAAATCAGCCCCAGCATTTT. This translates into CASRAGGINQPQHF.